This is a list of T cell receptor beta chains from one sample in a study of blood T cell repertoires in COVID-19. Clones were sequenced by immunoSEQ multiplex PCR, and TCRdb holds only the in-frame ones, with some missing. The data contain more than 350,000 clones, roughly 84% of them seen just once; the ten biggest clones take up approximately 1.5%. The specimen was PBMCs or T cells enriched from blood (not recorded which). These receptors all stem from a woman between 18 and 29 years old who had been exposed to COVID-19. Both conserved end residues are part of each CDR3. A D gene is named only where the DNA matches it firmly.

CDR3 protein: CASGGGANVLTF
CDR3 DNA: TGTGCCAGCGGAGGTGGGGCCAACGTCCTGACTTTC
V gene: TRBV6-5
J gene: TRBJ2-6
D gene: -

CDR3 protein: CASYTTREGLFF
CDR3 DNA: TGTGCCAGCTACACGACTAGGGAGGGGTTGTTCTTC
V gene: TRBV6-5
J gene: TRBJ2-1
D gene: TRBD2

CDR3 protein: CAILTGGGSYNEQFF
CDR3 DNA: TGTGCTATCCTGACGGGGGGTGGCTCCTACAATGAGCAGTTCTTC
V gene: TRBV7-2
J gene: TRBJ2-1
D gene: TRBD2

CDR3 protein: CASSTSYEQYF
CDR3 DNA: TGTGCCAGCAGTACTTCCTACGAGCAGTACTTC
V gene: TRBV2
J gene: TRBJ2-7
D gene: -

CDR3 protein: CASSLIPGTPSPYEQYF
CDR3 DNA: TGCGCCAGCAGCTTGATCCCCGGGACACCCTCCCCCTACGAGCAGTACTTC
V gene: TRBV5-1
J gene: TRBJ2-7
D gene: -

CDR3 protein: CASSYGAFRDSPLHF
CDR3 DNA: TGTGCCAGCAGTTACGGGGCCTTCAGGGATTCACCCCTCCACTTT
V gene: TRBV6-6
J gene: TRBJ1-6
D gene: -

CDR3 protein: CASSSQAGTNEQFF
CDR3 DNA: TGTGCCAGCAGTTCTCAGGCGGGAACGAATGAGCAGTTCTTC
V gene: TRBV7-3
J gene: TRBJ2-1
D gene: -

CDR3 protein: CASTLGVTYGYTF
CDR3 DNA: TGTGCCAGCACCCTGGGAGTTACCTATGGCTACACCTTC
V gene: TRBV7-2
J gene: TRBJ1-2
D gene: -

CDR3 protein: CAISDGGETQYF
CDR3 DNA: TGTGCCATCAGTGACGGTGGAGAGACCCAGTACTTC
V gene: TRBV10-3
J gene: TRBJ2-5
D gene: -

CDR3 protein: CASSVTGLLAGEQFF
CDR3 DNA: TGTGCCAGCAGCGTGACAGGACTCCTAGCGGGTGAGCAGTTCTTC
V gene: TRBV7-8
J gene: TRBJ2-1
D gene: TRBD2

CDR3 protein: CASSLILDTQYF
CDR3 DNA: TGTGCCAGCAGCTTAATCCTCGATACGCAGTATTTT
V gene: TRBV7-9
J gene: TRBJ2-3
D gene: -

CDR3 protein: CASSLVVVAGSSHEQFF
CDR3 DNA: TGCGCCAGCAGCTTGGTCGTGGTAGCGGGAAGCTCCCATGAGCAGTTCTTC
V gene: TRBV5-1
J gene: TRBJ2-1
D gene: TRBD2

CDR3 protein: CSVAPGTGNIQYF
CDR3 DNA: TGCAGCGTTGCTCCCGGGACAGGGAACATTCAGTACTTC
V gene: TRBV29-1
J gene: TRBJ2-4
D gene: TRBD1